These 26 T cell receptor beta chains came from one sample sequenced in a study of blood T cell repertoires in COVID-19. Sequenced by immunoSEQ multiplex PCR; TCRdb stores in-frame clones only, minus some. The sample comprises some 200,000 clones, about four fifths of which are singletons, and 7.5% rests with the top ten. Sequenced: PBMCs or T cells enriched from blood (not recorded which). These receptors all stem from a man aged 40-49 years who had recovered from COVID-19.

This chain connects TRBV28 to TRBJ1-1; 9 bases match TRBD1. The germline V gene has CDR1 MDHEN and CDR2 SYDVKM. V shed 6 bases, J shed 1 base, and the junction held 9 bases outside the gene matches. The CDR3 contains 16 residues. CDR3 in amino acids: CASRRHMTGGNTEAFF. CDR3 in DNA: TGTGCCAGCAGACGACATATGACAGGGGGGAACACTGAAGCTTTCTTT.

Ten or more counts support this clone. CDR3 residues: CASSQEGSGVQPQHF. CDR3 DNA: TGCGCCAGCAGCCAAGAAGGTTCCGGGGTTCAGCCCCAGCATTTT. The J gene is TRBJ1-5, the V gene TRBV4-1; D gene ambiguous. V was shortened by 0 bases and J by 6 bases, with 12 bases between the two germline ends. This CDR3 spans 15 amino acids. Germline values: CDR1 MGHRA, CDR2 YSYEKL.

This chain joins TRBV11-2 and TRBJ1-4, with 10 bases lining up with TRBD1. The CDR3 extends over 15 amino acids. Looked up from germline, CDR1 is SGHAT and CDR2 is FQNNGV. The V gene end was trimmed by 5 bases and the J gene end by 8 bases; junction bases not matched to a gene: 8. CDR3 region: CASSTRQGAREKLFF. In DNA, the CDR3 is TGTGCCAGCAGCACCCGACAGGGGGCGAGGGAAAAACTGTTTTTT.

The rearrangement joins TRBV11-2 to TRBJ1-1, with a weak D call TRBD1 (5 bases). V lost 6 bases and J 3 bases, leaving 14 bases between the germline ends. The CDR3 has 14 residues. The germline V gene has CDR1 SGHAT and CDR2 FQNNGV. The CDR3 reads CASSRVGADTEAFF. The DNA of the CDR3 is TGTGCCAGCAGTCGAGTAGGGGCTGACACTGAAGCTTTCTTT. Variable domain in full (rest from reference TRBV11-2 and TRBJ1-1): EAGVAQSPRYKIIEKRQSVAFWCNPISGHATLYWYQQILGQGPKLLIQFQNNGVVDDSQLPKDRFSAERLKGVDSTLKIQPAKLEDSAVYLCASSRVGADTEAFFGQGTRLTVV.

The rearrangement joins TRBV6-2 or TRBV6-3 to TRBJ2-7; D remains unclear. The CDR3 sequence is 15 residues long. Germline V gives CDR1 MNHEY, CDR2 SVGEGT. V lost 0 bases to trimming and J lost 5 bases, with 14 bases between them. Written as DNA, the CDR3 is TGTGCCAGCAGTTACTCAGAGGCTGGTGGTAACGAGCAGTACTTC. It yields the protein CASSYSEAGGNEQYF.

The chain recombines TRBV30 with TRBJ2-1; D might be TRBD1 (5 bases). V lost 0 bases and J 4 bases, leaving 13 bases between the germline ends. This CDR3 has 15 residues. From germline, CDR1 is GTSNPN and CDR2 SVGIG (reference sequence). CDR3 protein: CAWSVLGASYNEQFF. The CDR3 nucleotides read TGTGCCTGGAGTGTATTAGGGGCTTCTTACAATGAGCAGTTCTTC.

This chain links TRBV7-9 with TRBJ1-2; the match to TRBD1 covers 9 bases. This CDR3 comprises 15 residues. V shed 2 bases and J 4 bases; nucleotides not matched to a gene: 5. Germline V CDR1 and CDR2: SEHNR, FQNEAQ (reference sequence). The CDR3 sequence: CASSLSGTGFYGYTF. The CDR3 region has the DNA TGTGCCAGCAGCTTATCCGGGACAGGGTTCTATGGCTACACCTTC.

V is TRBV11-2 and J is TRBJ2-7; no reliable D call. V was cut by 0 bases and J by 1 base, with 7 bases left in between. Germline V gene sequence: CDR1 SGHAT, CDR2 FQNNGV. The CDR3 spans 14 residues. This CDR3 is CASSLDYGSYEQYF. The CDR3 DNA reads TGTGCCAGCAGCTTAGATTACGGGTCCTACGAGCAGTACTTC.

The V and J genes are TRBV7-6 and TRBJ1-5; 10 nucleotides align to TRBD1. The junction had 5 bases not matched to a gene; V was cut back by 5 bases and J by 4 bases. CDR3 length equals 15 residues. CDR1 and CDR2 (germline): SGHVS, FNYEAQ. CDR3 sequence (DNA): TGTGCCAGCAGCCGGGGACAGGGGCTGAATCAGCCCCAGCATTTT. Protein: CASSRGQGLNQPQHF.

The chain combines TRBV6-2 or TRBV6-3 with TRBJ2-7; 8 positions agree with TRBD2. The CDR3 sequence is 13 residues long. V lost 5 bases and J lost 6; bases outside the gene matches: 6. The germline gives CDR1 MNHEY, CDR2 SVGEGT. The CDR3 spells CASSHGTSSEQYF. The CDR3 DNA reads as TGTGCCAGCAGTCACGGGACTAGTAGCGAGCAGTACTTC.

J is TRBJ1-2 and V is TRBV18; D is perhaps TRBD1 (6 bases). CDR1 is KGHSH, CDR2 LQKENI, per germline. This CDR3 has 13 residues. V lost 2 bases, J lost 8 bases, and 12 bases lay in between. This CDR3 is CASSPSGQGGYTF. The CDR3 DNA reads TGTGCCAGCTCACCATCGGGCCAGGGGGGCTACACCTTC.

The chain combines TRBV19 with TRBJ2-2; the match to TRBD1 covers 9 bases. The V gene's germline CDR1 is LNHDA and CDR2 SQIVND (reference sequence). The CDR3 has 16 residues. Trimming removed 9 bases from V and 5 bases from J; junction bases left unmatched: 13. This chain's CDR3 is CASRLFWTGETGELFF. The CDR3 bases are TGTGCCAGCCGACTTTTCTGGACAGGGGAAACCGGGGAGCTGTTTTTT.

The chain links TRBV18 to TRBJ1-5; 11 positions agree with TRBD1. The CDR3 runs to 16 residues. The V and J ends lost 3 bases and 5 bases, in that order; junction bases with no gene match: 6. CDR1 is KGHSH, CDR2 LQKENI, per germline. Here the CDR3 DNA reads TGTGCCAGCTCACCCGGGGGACAGGGGGTTTATCAGCCCCAGCATTTT. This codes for CASSPGGQGVYQPQHF.

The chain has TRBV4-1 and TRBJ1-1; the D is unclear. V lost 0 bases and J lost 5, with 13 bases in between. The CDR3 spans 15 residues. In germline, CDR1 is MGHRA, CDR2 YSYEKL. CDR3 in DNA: TGCGCCAGCAGCCAAGAAGCCGTTGCGCGGACTGAAGCTTTCTTT. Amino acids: CASSQEAVARTEAFF.

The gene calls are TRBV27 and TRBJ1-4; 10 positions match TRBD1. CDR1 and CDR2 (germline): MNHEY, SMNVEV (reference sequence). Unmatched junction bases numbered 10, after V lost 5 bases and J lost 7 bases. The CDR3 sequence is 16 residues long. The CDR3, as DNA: TGTGCCAGCAGTCATTTGGTAGGGACAGGGGTTGAAAAACTGTTTTTT. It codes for CASSHLVGTGVEKLFF.

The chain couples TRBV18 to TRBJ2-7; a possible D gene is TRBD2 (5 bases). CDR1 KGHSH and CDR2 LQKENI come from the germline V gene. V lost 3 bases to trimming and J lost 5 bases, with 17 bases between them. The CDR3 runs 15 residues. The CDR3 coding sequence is TGTGCCAGCTCACCTCTGGGTATCGGTAGCGACGAGCAGTACTTC. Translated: CASSPLGIGSDEQYF.

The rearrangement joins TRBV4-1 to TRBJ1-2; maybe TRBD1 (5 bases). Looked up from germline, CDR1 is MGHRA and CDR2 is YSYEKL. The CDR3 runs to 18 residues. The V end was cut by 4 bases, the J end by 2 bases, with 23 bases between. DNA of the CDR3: TGCGCCAGCAGCCGTCAAGGGGCCCCCGGAGTAACCAACTATGGCTACACCTTC. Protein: CASSRQGAPGVTNYGYTF.

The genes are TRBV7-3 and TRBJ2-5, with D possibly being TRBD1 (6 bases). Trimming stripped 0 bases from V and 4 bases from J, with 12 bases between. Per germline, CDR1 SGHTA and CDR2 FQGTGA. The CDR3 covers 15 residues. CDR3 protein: CASSLTGTKGETQYF. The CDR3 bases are TGTGCCAGCAGCTTAACGGGGACAAAGGGAGAGACCCAGTACTTC. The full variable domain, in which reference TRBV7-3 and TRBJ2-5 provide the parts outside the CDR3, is GAGVSQTPSNKVTEKGKYVELRCDPISGHTALYWYRQSLGQGPEFLIYFQGTGAADDSGLPNDRFFAVRPEGSVSTLKIQRTERGDSAVYLCASSLTGTKGETQYFGPGTRLLVL.

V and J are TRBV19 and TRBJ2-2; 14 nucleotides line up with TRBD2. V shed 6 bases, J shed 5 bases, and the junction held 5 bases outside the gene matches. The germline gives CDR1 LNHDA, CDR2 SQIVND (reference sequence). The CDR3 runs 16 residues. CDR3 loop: CASRRLAGGRTGELFF. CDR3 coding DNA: TGTGCCAGTAGGCGACTAGCGGGGGGGCGAACCGGGGAGCTGTTTTTT.

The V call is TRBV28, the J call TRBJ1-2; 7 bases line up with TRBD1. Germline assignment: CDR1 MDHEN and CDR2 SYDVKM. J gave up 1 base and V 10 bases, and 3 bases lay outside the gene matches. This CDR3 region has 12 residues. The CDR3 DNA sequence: TGTGCCAACCGGGACAGTAACTATGGCTACACCTTC. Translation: CANRDSNYGYTF.

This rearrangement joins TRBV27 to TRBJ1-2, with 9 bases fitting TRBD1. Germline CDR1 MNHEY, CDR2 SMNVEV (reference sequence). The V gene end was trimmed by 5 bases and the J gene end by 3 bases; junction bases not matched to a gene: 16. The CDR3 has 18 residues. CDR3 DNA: TGTGCCAGCAGTGAGCGGACAGGGGTAGTTTCTATTGACTATGGCTACACCTTC. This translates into CASSERTGVVSIDYGYTF.

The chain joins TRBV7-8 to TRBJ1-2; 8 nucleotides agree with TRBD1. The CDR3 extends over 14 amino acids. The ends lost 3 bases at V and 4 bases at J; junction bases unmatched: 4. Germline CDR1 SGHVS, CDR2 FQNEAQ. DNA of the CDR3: TGTGCCAGCAGCTTCGGGGACAGGCTCTATGGCTACACCTTC. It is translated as CASSFGDRLYGYTF.

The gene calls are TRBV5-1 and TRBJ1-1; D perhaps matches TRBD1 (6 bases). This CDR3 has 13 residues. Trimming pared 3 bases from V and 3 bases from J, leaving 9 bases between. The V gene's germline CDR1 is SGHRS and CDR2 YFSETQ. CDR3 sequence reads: CASSSTGYTEAFF. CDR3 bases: TGCGCCAGCAGCTCAACAGGGTACACTGAAGCTTTCTTT.

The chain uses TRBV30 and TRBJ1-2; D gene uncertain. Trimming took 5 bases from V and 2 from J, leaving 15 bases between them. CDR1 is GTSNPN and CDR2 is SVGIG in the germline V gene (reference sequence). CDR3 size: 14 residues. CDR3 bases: TGTGCCTGGCGGAGTCCCAGATTAAACTATGGCTACACCTTC. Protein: CAWRSPRLNYGYTF.

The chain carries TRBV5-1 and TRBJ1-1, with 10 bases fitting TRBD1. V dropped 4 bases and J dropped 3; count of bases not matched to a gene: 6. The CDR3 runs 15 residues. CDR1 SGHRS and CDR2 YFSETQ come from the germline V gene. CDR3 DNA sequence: TGCGCCAGCAGCCCCTTCGGGACAGGGGACACTGAAGCTTTCTTT. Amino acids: CASSPFGTGDTEAFF.

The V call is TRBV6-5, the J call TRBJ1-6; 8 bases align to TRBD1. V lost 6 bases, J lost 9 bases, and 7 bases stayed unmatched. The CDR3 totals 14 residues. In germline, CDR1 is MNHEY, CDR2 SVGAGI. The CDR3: CASRGRQGISPLHF. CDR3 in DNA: TGTGCCAGCAGAGGGAGACAGGGGATTTCACCCCTCCACTTT.